A selection of T cell receptor beta chains follows, all from one sample in a study of blood T cell repertoires in COVID-19. Using immunoSEQ multiplex PCR, the repertoire was profiled, and TCRdb retains in-frame clones only, with some absent. The table lists about 370,000 clones, 90% of them singletons, with 6.5% to 8% in the top ten. Sequencing used peripheral blood. These receptors were collected from a man aged 18 to 30 with active or convalescent COVID-19. CDR3s include the opening cysteine and the closing phenylalanine or tryptophan. D genes are given only for firm matches. Part of the rows lack a size; the others show once, few, many or a class for expanded clones.

cdr3_aa cdr3_nt j_call d_call clone_size v_call
CASSLAGTSYNEQFF TGTGCCAGCAGCTTAGCTGGGACTAGCTACAATGAGCAGTTCTTC TRBJ2-1 TRBD2 once TRBV7-2
CATSGGTGGGTDTQYF TGTGCCACCAGTGGTGGGACAGGGGGCGGCACAGATACGCAGTATTTT TRBJ2-3 TRBD1 . TRBV24-1
CSARRGYGYTF TGCAGTGCTCGCCGGGGATATGGCTACACCTTC TRBJ1-2 . . TRBV20-1
CASSQGTRGSEQFF TGCGCCAGCAGCCAGGGAACCCGGGGGAGTGAGCAGTTCTTC TRBJ2-1 . . TRBV4-3
CASSSRGGGAEQYF TGTGCCAGCAGCTCAAGAGGCGGGGGGGCCGAGCAGTACTTC TRBJ2-7 TRBD2 . TRBV11-3
CASSQDWRSGPYGYTF TGTGCCAGCAGCCAAGATTGGAGGTCAGGCCCCTATGGCTACACCTTC TRBJ1-2 . . TRBV14
CASSLTSTGEAFF TGTGCCAGCAGCTTAACGTCGACAGGGGAAGCTTTCTTT TRBJ1-1 TRBD1 . TRBV7-3
CASSDPRQQGTYNEQFF TGTGCCAGCAGTGACCCCAGGCAACAGGGGACCTACAATGAGCAGTTCTTC TRBJ2-1 TRBD1 . TRBV25-1
CASSYYVGSTDTQYF TGTGCCAGCAGTTACTATGTGGGCAGCACAGATACGCAGTATTTT TRBJ2-3 . . TRBV6-6
CASRGNRGQPQHF TGTGCCAGCAGGGGTAACAGGGGACAGCCCCAGCATTTT TRBJ1-5 TRBD1 . TRBV6-5
CASSTGLAENTGELFF TGTGCCAGCAGCACGGGACTAGCGGAGAACACCGGGGAGCTGTTTTTT TRBJ2-2 TRBD2 . TRBV7-9
CASSSTGNSNQPQHF TGTGCCAGCAGCTCTACAGGGAATAGCAATCAGCCCCAGCATTTT TRBJ1-5 . . TRBV7-9
CASREGYNEKLFF TGCGCCAGCCGGGAGGGATATAATGAAAAACTGTTTTTT TRBJ1-4 . . TRBV4-3
CASSHRPENYGYTF TGCGCCAGCAGCCACCGACCGGAGAACTATGGCTACACCTTC TRBJ1-2 . . TRBV5-1